What follows are 5 T cell receptor beta chains derived from one specimen sequenced in a study of blood T cell repertoires in COVID-19. Libraries were prepared by immunoSEQ multiplex PCR; TCRdb keeps only in-frame clonotypes and omits some of them. The table shows 120,000 or so clones, with more than 65% occurring only once. Sequenced input: peripheral blood. The receptors originated from a human donor in a cohort sampled during active COVID-19.

As concerns this clone: This specimen includes other DNA sequences encoding the same CDR3. V gene TRBV19 combines with J gene TRBJ2-5, with D possibly TRBD1 on 5 matching bases. CDR1 is LNHDA, CDR2 SQIVND, per germline (reference sequence). The CDR3 has 13 amino acids. The ends were cut back, 5 bases at V and 2 bases at J, with 9 bases in the middle. CDR3 amino acids: CASSRDRQETQYF. The CDR3 DNA reads TGTGCCAGTAGTCGCGACAGACAAGAGACCCAGTACTTC.

This chain links TRBV5-1 with TRBJ2-2, with 11 bases aligning to TRBD2. Germline values: CDR1 SGHRS, CDR2 YFSETQ. CDR3 length: 16 residues. The J segment lost 0 bases and the V segment lost 3 bases, leaving 1 base of the junction unmatched. In DNA form, the CDR3 reads TGCGCCAGCAGCTCGGGACTAGCGGCGAACACCGGGGAGCTGTTTTTT. Amino acid sequence: CASSSGLAANTGELFF.

This clone was picked up one time. The CDR3 DNA is TGTGCCAGCAGCTTAGATGACAGAAAAGAGACCCAGTACTTC. This encodes CASSLDDRKETQYF. The V gene is TRBV7-9, the J gene TRBJ2-5; D perhaps matches TRBD1 (5 bases). V shed 1 base and J shed 3 bases, with 9 bases lying between them. The CDR3 is 14 residues long. The germline V gene has CDR1 SEHNR and CDR2 FQNEAQ (reference sequence). Filled out from reference TRBV7-9 and TRBJ2-5, the complete variable domain reads DTGVSQNPRHKITKRGQNVTFRCDPISEHNRLYWYRQTLGQGPEFLTYFQNEAQLEKSRLLSDRFSAERPKGSFSTLEIQRTEQGDSAMYLCASSLDDRKETQYFGPGTRLLVL.

The chain combines TRBV28 with TRBJ2-7, with TRBD1 as a possible D gene (5 bases). The CDR3 consists of 15 residues. Germline-derived CDR1 and CDR2 are MDHEN and SYDVKM. V lost 4 bases to trimming and J lost 0 bases, with 13 bases between them. CDR3 sequence (DNA): TGTGCCAGCAGTTCCCGACAGAAACTCTCCTACGAGCAGTACTTC. It specifies CASSSRQKLSYEQYF. The full variable domain, rest sourced from reference TRBV28 and TRBJ2-7, is DVKVTQSSRYLVKRTGEKVFLECVQDMDHENMFWYRQDPGLGLRLIYFSYDVKMKEKGDIPEGYSVSREKKERFSLILESASTNQTSMYLCASSSRQKLSYEQYFGPGTRLTVT.

The chain links TRBV5-6 to TRBJ1-2, with a tentative D call TRBD1 (6 bases). With 6 bases removed from V and 8 bases from J, the gap between germline ends came to 17 bases. Germline CDR1 is SGHDT and CDR2 is YYEEEE. The CDR3 covers 13 residues. This CDR3 reads CASTDDRSEGYTF. The CDR3 DNA sequence: TGTGCCAGCACCGATGACAGGAGTGAAGGCTACACCTTC.